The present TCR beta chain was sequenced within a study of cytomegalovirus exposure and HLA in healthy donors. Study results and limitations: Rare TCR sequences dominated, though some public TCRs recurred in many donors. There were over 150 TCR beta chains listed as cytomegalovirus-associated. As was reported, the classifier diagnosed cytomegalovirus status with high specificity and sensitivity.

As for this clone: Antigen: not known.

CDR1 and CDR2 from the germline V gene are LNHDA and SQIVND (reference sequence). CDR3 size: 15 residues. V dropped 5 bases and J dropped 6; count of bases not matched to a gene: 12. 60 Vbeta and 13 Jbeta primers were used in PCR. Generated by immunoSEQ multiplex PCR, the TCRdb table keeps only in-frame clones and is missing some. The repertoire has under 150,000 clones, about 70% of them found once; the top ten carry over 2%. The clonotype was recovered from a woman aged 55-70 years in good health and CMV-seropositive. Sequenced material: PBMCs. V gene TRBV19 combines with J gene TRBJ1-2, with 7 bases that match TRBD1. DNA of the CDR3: TGTGCCAGTAGTGTGGGGACAGCCGGAGGGGATGGCTACACCTTC. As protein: CASSVGTAGGDGYTF.